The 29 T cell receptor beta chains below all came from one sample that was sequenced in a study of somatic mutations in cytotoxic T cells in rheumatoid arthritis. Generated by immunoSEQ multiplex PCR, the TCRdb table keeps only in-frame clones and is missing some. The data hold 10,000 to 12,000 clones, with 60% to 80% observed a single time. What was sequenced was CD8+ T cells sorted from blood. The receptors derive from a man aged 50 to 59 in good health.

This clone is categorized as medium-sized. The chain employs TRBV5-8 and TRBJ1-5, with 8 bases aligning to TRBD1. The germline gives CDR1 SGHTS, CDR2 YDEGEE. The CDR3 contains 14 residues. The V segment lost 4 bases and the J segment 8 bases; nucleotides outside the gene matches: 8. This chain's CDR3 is CASSGGQVREPQHF. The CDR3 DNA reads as TGTGCCAGCAGCGGGGGACAGGTCCGGGAGCCCCAGCATTTT.

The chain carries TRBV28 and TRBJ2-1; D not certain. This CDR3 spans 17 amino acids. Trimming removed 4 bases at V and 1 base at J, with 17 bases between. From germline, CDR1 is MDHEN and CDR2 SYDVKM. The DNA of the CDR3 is TGTGCCAGCAGTTACTTCGTCTACGGAGATTCCTACAATGAGCAGTTCTTC. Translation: CASSYFVYGDSYNEQFF.

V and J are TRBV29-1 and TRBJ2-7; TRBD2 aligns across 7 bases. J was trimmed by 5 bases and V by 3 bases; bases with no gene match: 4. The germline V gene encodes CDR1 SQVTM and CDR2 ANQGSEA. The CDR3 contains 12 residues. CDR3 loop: CSVDGGLDEQYF. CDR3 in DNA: TGCAGCGTTGACGGGGGGTTGGACGAGCAGTACTTC.

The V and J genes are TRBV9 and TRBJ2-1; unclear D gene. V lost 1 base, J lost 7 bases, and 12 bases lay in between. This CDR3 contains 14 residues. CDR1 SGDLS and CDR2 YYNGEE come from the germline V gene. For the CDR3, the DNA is TGTGCCAGCAGCGTACAGGTTTCCTGGAATGAGCAGTTCTTC. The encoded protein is CASSVQVSWNEQFF.

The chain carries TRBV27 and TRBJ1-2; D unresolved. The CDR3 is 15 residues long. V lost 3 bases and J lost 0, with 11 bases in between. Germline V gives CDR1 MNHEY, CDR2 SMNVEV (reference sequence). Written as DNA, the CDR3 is TGTGCCAGCAGTTTCGCGGCAGTGACTAACTATGGCTACACCTTC. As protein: CASSFAAVTNYGYTF.

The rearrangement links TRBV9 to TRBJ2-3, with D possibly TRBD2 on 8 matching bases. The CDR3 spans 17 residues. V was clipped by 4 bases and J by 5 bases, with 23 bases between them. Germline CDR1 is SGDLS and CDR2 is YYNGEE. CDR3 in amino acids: CASSFPEGAGGQDTQYF. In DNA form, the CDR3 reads TGTGCCAGCAGCTTCCCTGAGGGGGCGGGGGGTCAAGATACGCAGTATTTT.

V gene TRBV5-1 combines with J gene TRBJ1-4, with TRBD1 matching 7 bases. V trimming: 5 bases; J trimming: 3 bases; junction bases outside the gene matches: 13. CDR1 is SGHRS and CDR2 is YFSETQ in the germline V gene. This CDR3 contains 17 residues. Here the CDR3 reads CASRRTGSRDANEKLFF. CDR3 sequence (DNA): TGCGCCAGCAGGAGGACAGGCTCCAGGGATGCTAATGAAAAACTGTTTTTT.

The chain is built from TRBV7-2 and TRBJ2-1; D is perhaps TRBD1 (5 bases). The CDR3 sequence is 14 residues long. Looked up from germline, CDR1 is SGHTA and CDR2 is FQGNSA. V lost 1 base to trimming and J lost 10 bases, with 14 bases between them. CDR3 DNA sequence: TGTGCCAGCAGCTTAGTTTATAAGGCAGGGGAGCAGTTCTTC. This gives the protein CASSLVYKAGEQFF.

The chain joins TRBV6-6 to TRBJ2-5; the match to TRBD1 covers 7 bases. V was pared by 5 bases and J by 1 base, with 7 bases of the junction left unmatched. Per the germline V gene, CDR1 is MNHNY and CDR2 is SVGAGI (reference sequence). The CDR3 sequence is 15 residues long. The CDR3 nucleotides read TGTGCCAGCAGTGGGGACAGTGTTGCCCAAGAGACCCAGTACTTC. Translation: CASSGDSVAQETQYF.

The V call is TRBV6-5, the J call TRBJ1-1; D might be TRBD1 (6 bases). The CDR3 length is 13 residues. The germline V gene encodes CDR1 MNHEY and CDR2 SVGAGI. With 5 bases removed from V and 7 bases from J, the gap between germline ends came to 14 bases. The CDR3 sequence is CASSKGGGREAFF. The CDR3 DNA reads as TGTGCCAGCAGTAAAGGGGGTGGACGTGAAGCTTTCTTT.

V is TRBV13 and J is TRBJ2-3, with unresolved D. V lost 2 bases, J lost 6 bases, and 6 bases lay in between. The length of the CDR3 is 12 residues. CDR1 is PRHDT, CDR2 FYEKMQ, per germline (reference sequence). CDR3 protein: CASSLLWDTQYF. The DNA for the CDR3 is TGTGCCAGCAGCTTACTATGGGATACGCAGTATTTT.

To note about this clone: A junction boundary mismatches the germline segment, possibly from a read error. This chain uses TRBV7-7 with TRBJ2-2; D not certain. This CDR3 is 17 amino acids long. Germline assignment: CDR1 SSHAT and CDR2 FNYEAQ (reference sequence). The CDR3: CASSSSEPAVLSGELFF. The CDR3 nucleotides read TGTGCTAGCAGCTCTTCAGAACCCGCGGTTTTGAGCGGGGAGCTGTTTTTT.

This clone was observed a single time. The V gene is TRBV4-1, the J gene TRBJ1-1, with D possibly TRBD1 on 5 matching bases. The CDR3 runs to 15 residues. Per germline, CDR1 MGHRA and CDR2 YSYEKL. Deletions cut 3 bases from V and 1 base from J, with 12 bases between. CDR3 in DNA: TGCGCCAGCAGCCAGCTACAGGCTGCGAACACTGAAGCTTTCTTT. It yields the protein CASSQLQAANTEAFF.

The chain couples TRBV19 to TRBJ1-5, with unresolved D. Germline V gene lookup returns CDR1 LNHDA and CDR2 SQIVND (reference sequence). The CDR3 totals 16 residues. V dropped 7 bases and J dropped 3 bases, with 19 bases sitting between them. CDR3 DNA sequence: TGTGCCAGTATACAGTATGGGTGGAAATACAATCAGCCCCAGCATTTT. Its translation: CASIQYGWKYNQPQHF.

CDR3 nucleotides: TGTGCCAGCAGTTTAGGGGGACAGGGGGCGACTGAAGCTTTCTTT. Protein product: CASSLGGQGATEAFF. The chain recombines TRBV28 with TRBJ1-1, with 12 positions matching TRBD1. The CDR3 totals 15 residues. The germline CDR1 and CDR2 sequences are MDHEN and SYDVKM. The junction had 3 bases not matched to a gene; V was cut back by 2 bases and J by 5 bases.

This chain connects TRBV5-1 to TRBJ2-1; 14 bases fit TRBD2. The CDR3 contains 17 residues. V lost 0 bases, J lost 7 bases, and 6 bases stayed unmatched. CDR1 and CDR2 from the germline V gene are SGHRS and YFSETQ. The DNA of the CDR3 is TGCGCCAGCAGCTTGGGTCCCGGGACTAGCGGGGGAAATGAGCAGTTCTTC. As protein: CASSLGPGTSGGNEQFF.

Here the CDR3 reads CASSLARQGGTEAFF. The CDR3 coding sequence is TGTGCCAGCAGCTTAGCGCGCCAGGGGGGCACTGAAGCTTTCTTT. This rearrangement joins TRBV7-8 to TRBJ1-1; 7 positions match TRBD1. V lost 0 bases and J lost 4; bases outside the gene matches: 5. CDR1 and CDR2 (germline): SGHVS, FQNEAQ. The CDR3 totals 15 residues.

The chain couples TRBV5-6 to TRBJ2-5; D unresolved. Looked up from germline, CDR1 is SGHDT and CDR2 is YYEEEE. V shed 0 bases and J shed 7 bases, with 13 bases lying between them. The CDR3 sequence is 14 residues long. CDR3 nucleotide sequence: TGTGCCAGCAGCTTGGGCAACAGTCTCCGGACCCAGTACTTC. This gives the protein CASSLGNSLRTQYF.

The DNA of the CDR3 is TGTGCCAGCAGCTTAAAGGCTAGCGGCCAAGAGACCCAGTACTTC. Encoded protein: CASSLKASGQETQYF. The chain uses TRBV7-8 and TRBJ2-5, with 7 nucleotides matching TRBD2. The CDR3 has 15 amino acids. V lost 2 bases, J lost 1 base, and 4 bases stayed unmatched. CDR1 SGHVS and CDR2 FQNEAQ come from the germline V gene.

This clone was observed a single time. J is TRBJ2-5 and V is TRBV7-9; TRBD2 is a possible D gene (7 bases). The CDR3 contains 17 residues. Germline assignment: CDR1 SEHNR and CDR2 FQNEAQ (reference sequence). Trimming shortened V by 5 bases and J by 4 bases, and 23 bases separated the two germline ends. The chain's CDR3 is CASSPQLRGGLGETQYF. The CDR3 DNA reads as TGTGCCAGCAGCCCTCAGCTCAGGGGAGGGTTGGGAGAGACCCAGTACTTC.

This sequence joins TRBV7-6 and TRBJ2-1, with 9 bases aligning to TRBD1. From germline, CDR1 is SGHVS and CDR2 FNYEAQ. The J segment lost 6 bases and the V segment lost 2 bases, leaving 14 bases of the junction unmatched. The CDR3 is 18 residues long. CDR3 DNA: TGTGCCAGCAGCTTAACGGGATGGGACAGGGTTAGTACCAATGAGCAGTTCTTC. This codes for CASSLTGWDRVSTNEQFF.

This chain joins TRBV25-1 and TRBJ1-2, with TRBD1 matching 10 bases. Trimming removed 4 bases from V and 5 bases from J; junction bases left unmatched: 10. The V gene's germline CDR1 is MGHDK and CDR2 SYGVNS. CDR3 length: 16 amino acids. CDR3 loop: CASSAEPQDRGYGYTF. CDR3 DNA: TGTGCCAGCAGTGCCGAACCCCAGGACAGGGGGTATGGCTACACCTTC.

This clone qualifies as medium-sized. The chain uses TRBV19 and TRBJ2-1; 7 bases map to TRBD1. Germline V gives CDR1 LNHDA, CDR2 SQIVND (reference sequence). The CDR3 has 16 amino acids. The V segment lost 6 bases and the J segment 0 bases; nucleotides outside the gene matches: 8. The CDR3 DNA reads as TGTGCCAGTAGCAGGGGGTGGGGCGACTCCTACAATGAGCAGTTCTTC. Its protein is CASSRGWGDSYNEQFF.

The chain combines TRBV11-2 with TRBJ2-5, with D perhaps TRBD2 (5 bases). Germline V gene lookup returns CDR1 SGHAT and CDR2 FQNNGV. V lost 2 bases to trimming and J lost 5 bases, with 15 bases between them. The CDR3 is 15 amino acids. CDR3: CASSLFYGEFETQYF. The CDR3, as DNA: TGTGCCAGCAGCTTATTTTACGGGGAGTTTGAGACCCAGTACTTC.

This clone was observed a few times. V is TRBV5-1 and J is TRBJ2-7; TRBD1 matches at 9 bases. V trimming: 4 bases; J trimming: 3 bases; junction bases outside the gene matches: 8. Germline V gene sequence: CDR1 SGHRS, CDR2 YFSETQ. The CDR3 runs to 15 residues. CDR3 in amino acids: CASSQGQGGVYEQYF. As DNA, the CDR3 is TGCGCCAGCAGCCAGGGACAGGGTGGAGTCTACGAGCAGTACTTC. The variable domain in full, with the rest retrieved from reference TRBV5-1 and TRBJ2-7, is KAGVTQTPRYLIKTRGQQVTLSCSPISGHRSVSWYQQTPGQGLQFLFEYFSETQRNKGNFPGRFSGRQFSNSRSEMNVSTLELGDSALYLCASSQGQGGVYEQYFGPGTRLTVT.

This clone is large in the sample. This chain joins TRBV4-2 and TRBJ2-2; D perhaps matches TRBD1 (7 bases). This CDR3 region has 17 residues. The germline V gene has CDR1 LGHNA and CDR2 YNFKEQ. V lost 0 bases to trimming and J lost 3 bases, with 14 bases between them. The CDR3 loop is CASSQDWSGGYTGELFF. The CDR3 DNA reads TGTGCCAGCAGCCAAGATTGGTCAGGGGGGTACACCGGGGAGCTGTTTTTT.

The CDR3 region has the DNA TGTGCCACCACTGAGGACAGGGGTTCCTACCAGCCCCAGCATTTT. Its translation is CATTEDRGSYQPQHF. The V call is TRBV10-3, the J call TRBJ1-5; 9 bases are a match to TRBD1. The CDR3 loop spans 15 amino acids. The trim removed 10 bases at V and 7 bases at J, leaving 14 bases unmatched. Per the germline V gene, CDR1 is ENHRY and CDR2 is SYGVKD.

The CDR3 nucleotides read TGTGCCAGCAGTTATGACAGGGGAATCTCCTACGAGCAGTACTTC. Protein product: CASSYDRGISYEQYF. This chain connects TRBV28 to TRBJ2-7, with 8 nucleotides matching TRBD1. Germline V CDR1 and CDR2: MDHEN, SYDVKM. V lost 4 bases to trimming and J lost 0 bases; unmatched junction nucleotides: 5. CDR3 length: 15 residues.

For the CDR3, the DNA is TGTGCCAGCACCCTTCGGGGGAGGAAAACGGATACGCAGTATTTT. It codes for CASTLRGRKTDTQYF. The V call is TRBV9, the J call TRBJ2-3, with D possibly being TRBD2 (6 bases). The CDR3 sequence is 15 residues long. CDR1 and CDR2 from the germline V gene are SGDLS and YYNGEE. V lost 6 bases and J 6 bases, leaving 20 bases between the germline ends. The whole variable domain, filled in from reference TRBV9 and TRBJ2-3, reads DSGVTQTPKHLITATGQRVTLRCSPRSGDLSVYWYQQSLDQGLQFLIQYYNGEERAKGNILERFSAQQFPDLHSELNLSSLELGDSALYFCASTLRGRKTDTQYFGPGTRLTVL.